One and the same sample provided the 6 T cell receptor beta chains below, sequenced in a study of type 1 regulatory T cells. MiXCR was run by TCRdb on the reads, yielding one entry per CDR3 protein. The profile shows about 68,000 distinct CDR3 sequences, approximately 64% of them singletons. Antigen specificity for these receptors is unknown. Sequencing input: cultured T cells, either the whole culture or a sorted T cell fraction (not recorded which). Stated subset: Tr1-enriched cell product generated in vitro against host alloantigens. Source of these receptors: a human donor in good health.

This clonotype was observed a handful of times. The V and J genes are TRBV5-1 and TRBJ2-5; TRBD2 might be the D (5 bases). The germline V and J ends were trimmed by 3 bases and 0 bases, with 9 bases remaining between them. In germline, CDR1 is SGHRS, CDR2 YFSETQ. CDR3 length: 14 amino acids. DNA of the CDR3: TGCGCCAGCAGCTACCAGCGGAACCAAGAGACCCAGTACTTC. It translates to CASSYQRNQETQYF.

The chain carries TRBV4-3 and TRBJ2-2; tentatively, D is TRBD1 (7 bases). CDR1 is LGHNA and CDR2 is YSLEER in the germline V gene. This CDR3 spans 17 amino acids. The ends were cut back, 4 bases at V and 6 bases at J, with 21 bases in the middle. The CDR3 protein is CASSPGTAGGHSGELFF. CDR3 coding DNA: TGCGCCAGCAGCCCAGGGACAGCAGGAGGGCATTCCGGGGAGCTGTTTTTT.

The gene calls are TRBV28 and TRBJ2-7; D remains ambiguous. The V end was cut by 6 bases, the J end by 5 bases, with 17 bases between. This CDR3 has 14 amino acids. Germline V gene data show CDR1 as MDHEN and CDR2 as SYDVKM. The CDR3 loop reads CASRVMGIRNEQYF. Written as DNA, the CDR3 is TGTGCCAGCAGAGTTATGGGGATCAGGAACGAGCAGTACTTC.

The chain is built from TRBV7-2 and TRBJ2-5; D is undetermined. Germline V gene lookup returns CDR1 SGHTA and CDR2 FQGNSA. This CDR3 has 12 residues. V shed 4 bases and J shed 5 bases, with 8 bases lying between them. The CDR3 DNA reads as TGTGCCAGCAGCTCCTCCCGGGAGACCCAGTACTTC. Translating gives CASSSSRETQYF.

This chain joins TRBV29-1 and TRBJ1-1; D might be TRBD1 (6 bases). The ends were cut back, 4 bases at V and 5 bases at J, with 14 bases in the middle. CDR1 is SQVTM, CDR2 ANQGSEA, per germline. The CDR3 has 13 residues. The CDR3 region is CSVGKGGATEAFF. Written as DNA, the CDR3 is TGCAGCGTTGGGAAGGGGGGGGCGACTGAAGCTTTCTTT. Combining the CDR3 with reference TRBV29-1 and TRBJ1-1 gives the whole variable domain SAVISQKPSRDICQRGTSLTIQCQVDSQVTMMFWYRQQPGQSLTLIATANQGSEATYESGFVIDKFPISRPNLTFSTLTVSNMSPEDSSIYLCSVGKGGATEAFFGQGTRLTVV.

This clonotype was found a few times. This sequence joins TRBV5-1 and TRBJ1-2; D perhaps matches TRBD1 (5 bases). Per germline, CDR1 SGHRS and CDR2 YFSETQ. Trimming removed 1 base at V and 8 bases at J, with 15 bases between. The CDR3 length is 14 residues. CDR3: CASSLKGEGKGYTF. The DNA for the CDR3 is TGCGCCAGCAGCTTGAAGGGAGAGGGGAAGGGCTACACCTTC.